The 9 T cell receptor beta chains below come from one sample, sequenced in a study of T cells expressing NK-cell markers. TCRdb reanalyzed the 5' RACE reads and collapses them to one entry per CDR3 protein, without DNA. The sample's table shows 200,000 to 300,000 distinct CDR3 sequences. Sequencing was carried out using blood T cells: a sorted CD56 or NKG2C T cell subset, CD4+ or CD8+ T cells, or bulk PBMC T cells (not recorded which). These TCRs come from a woman between 18 and 70 years old in good health.

The V and J genes are TRBV7-9 and TRBJ2-1; absent DNA, TCRdb's TRBD2 call cannot be checked. The CDR3 consists of 17 residues. CDR1 SEHNR and CDR2 FQNEAQ come from the germline V gene (reference sequence). The CDR3 protein is CASSPVGLAGGRNEQFF.

The chain joins TRBV12-3 or TRBV12-4 to TRBJ2-1; TCRdb's D call of TRBD2 is untestable without DNA. This CDR3 comprises 15 residues. CDR3 amino acids: CASGPGTSGINEQFF.

The V gene is TRBV20-1, the J gene TRBJ1-5. The CDR3 is 14 residues long. CDR1 is DFQATT, CDR2 SNEGSKA, per germline (reference sequence). The CDR3 here is CSARDRGYNQPQHF.

By frequency, this clonotype is medium-sized (0.01 to 0.1%). The chain couples TRBV12-3 or TRBV12-4 to TRBJ2-1; TCRdb lists TRBD2, though no DNA is available to test this call. CDR3 length equals 15 residues. The CDR3 loop is CASSSRLAGVHEQFF.

The chain links TRBV4-2 to TRBJ2-1; TCRdb calls TRBD2, which cannot be checked without DNA. This CDR3 is 15 amino acids long. Germline CDR1 is LGHNA and CDR2 is YNFKEQ. CDR3 residues: CASSQEGGRNNEQFF.

This chain links TRBV20-1 with TRBJ1-2; without DNA, the TCRdb call of TRBD1 cannot be checked. Germline V gives CDR1 DFQATT, CDR2 SNEGSKA (reference sequence). This CDR3 spans 11 amino acids. The CDR3 region is CSARTDYGYTF.

The rearrangement joins TRBV20-1 to TRBJ2-7; TCRdb picks TRBD1, but there is no DNA to check that call. Germline CDR1 reads DFQATT; CDR2 reads SNEGSKA (reference sequence). The CDR3 is made up of 13 amino acids. CDR3 residues: CSASRAPAYEQYF.

The chain links TRBV6-1 to TRBJ2-1; TCRdb gives TRBD2 as the D gene, but with no DNA this cannot be confirmed. The CDR3 extends over 15 amino acids. CDR1 MNHNS and CDR2 SASEGT come from the germline V gene. CDR3 loop: CASESGGGGANEQFF.

The chain recombines TRBV6-1 with TRBJ2-2; without DNA, the TCRdb call of TRBD1 cannot be checked. Germline-derived CDR1 and CDR2 are MNHNS and SASEGT. The CDR3 totals 14 residues. The CDR3 region is CASSRPGGSGELFF.